One sample yielded the 22 T cell receptor beta chains listed below, sequenced in a study of memory CD4+ T cells and cytomegalovirus serostatus. Using immunoSEQ multiplex PCR, the repertoire was profiled, and TCRdb retains in-frame clones only, with some absent. Altogether about 38,000 clones are present, roughly 78% being singletons, with the ten largest covering approximately 5.3%. The sort gate was single viable CD3+CD4+CD8-CD45RO+ cells for memory CD4+ T cells. Sequencing used memory CD4+ T cells from blood. The source is an adult in good health and CMV-seropositive.

The chain has TRBV19 and TRBJ2-5; 8 positions agree with TRBD1. The DNA matches TRBJ2-7 better at its end, which makes the J call doubtful. There are 13 residues in the CDR3. CDR1 and CDR2 (germline): LNHDA, SQIVND (reference sequence). CDR3 protein: CAASDRDGYEQYF. CDR3 sequence (DNA): TGTGCCGCCTCGGACAGGGATGGCTACGAGCAGTACTTC.

This clone is judged medium-sized. The genes are TRBV2 and TRBJ1-1; D not certain. The germline V and J ends were trimmed by 5 bases and 1 base, with 11 bases remaining between them. Germline V gene data show CDR1 as SNHLY and CDR2 as FYNNEI. CDR3 length equals 14 residues. The CDR3: CASSLQRANTEAFF. As DNA, the CDR3 is TGTGCCAGCAGTCTACAGAGGGCGAACACTGAAGCTTTCTTT.

This chain links TRBV4-1 with TRBJ1-1, with 9 bases aligning to TRBD1. The V segment lost 7 bases and the J segment 4 bases; nucleotides outside the gene matches: 10. The CDR3 extends over 15 amino acids. Per the germline V gene, CDR1 is MGHRA and CDR2 is YSYEKL. CDR3 sequence: CASTELSTGGTEAFF. The CDR3 DNA sequence: TGCGCCAGCACCGAACTATCGACAGGGGGCACTGAAGCTTTCTTT.

The CDR3 nucleotides are TGTGCCAGCAGCTTCGCAGGGACCCACGAGCAGTACTTC. This sequence encodes CASSFAGTHEQYF. J is TRBJ2-7 and V is TRBV7-2, with D perhaps TRBD1 or TRBD2 (5 bases each). The CDR3 totals 13 residues. The germline V gene encodes CDR1 SGHTA and CDR2 FQGNSA. V gave up 3 bases and J gave up 5 bases, with 11 bases separating them.

This chain joins TRBV7-9 and TRBJ1-5; the D is unclear. The CDR3 has 14 residues. Per the germline V gene, CDR1 is SEHNR and CDR2 is FQNEAQ (reference sequence). V lost 3 bases and J lost 2, with 8 bases in between. CDR3 residues: CASSFGQGNQPQHF. The CDR3 nucleotides read TGTGCCAGCAGCTTTGGCCAGGGCAATCAGCCCCAGCATTTT. Full variable domain (rest looked up from reference TRBV7-9 and TRBJ1-5): DTGVSQNPRHKITKRGQNVTFRCDPISEHNRLYWYRQTLGQGPEFLTYFQNEAQLEKSRLLSDRFSAERPKGSFSTLEIQRTEQGDSAMYLCASSFGQGNQPQHFGDGTRLSIL.

The CDR3 DNA reads TGTGCCAGCAGCGCAACTAGCGGGGGGCGGGGAGATACGCAGTATTTT. Translating it yields CASSATSGGRGDTQYF. The chain uses TRBV5-4 and TRBJ2-3; 12 bases are a match to TRBD2. This CDR3 region has 16 residues. Germline V gene lookup returns CDR1 SGHNT and CDR2 YYREEE (reference sequence). V shed 4 bases, J shed 5 bases, and the junction held 8 bases outside the gene matches. Together with reference TRBV5-4 and TRBJ2-3, the CDR3 gives the full variable domain: ETGVTQSPTHLIKTRGQQVTLRCSSQSGHNTVSWYQQALGQGPQFIFQYYREEENGRGNFPPRFSGLQFPNYSSELNVNALELDDSALYLCASSATSGGRGDTQYFGPGTRLTVL.

V gene TRBV4-2 combines with J gene TRBJ2-1; D is possibly TRBD2 (5 bases). CDR1 LGHNA and CDR2 YNFKEQ come from the germline V gene. Trimming took 4 bases from V and 5 from J, leaving 12 bases between them. This CDR3 is built from 14 residues. The CDR3 sequence is CASSRAQRDNEQFF. The DNA for the CDR3 is TGTGCCAGCAGCCGTGCTCAGAGGGACAATGAGCAGTTCTTC.

V and J are TRBV28 and TRBJ1-6; D is uncertain. The CDR3 consists of 12 residues. The V gene lost 7 bases and the J gene lost 5 bases, with 6 bases spanning the gap. Germline V gives CDR1 MDHEN, CDR2 SYDVKM. Written as DNA, the CDR3 is TGTGCCAGCAACGTGAATAATTCACCCCTCCACTTT. The encoded protein is CASNVNNSPLHF. Combining the CDR3 with reference TRBV28 and TRBJ1-6 gives the whole variable domain DVKVTQSSRYLVKRTGEKVFLECVQDMDHENMFWYRQDPGLGLRLIYFSYDVKMKEKGDIPEGYSVSREKKERFSLILESASTNQTSMYLCASNVNNSPLHFGNGTRLTVT.

The rearrangement joins TRBV19 to TRBJ1-5; D not certain. The CDR3 is 14 residues long. Per germline, CDR1 LNHDA and CDR2 SQIVND (reference sequence). V lost 1 base and J lost 4, with 8 bases in between. The CDR3 nucleotides are TGTGCCAGTAGTATAGTTTCACAGAATCAGCCCCAGCATTTT. This codes for CASSIVSQNQPQHF.

The chain joins TRBV7-2 to TRBJ2-7; 7 positions agree with TRBD1. Germline loops: CDR1 SGHTA, CDR2 FQGNSA. J was trimmed by 7 bases and V by 5 bases; bases with no gene match: 8. The CDR3 is 13 residues long. In DNA, the CDR3 is TGTGCCAGCAGCACAGGGACAGTGGGAGAGCAGTACTTC. Amino acids: CASSTGTVGEQYF.

The chain carries TRBV29-1 and TRBJ1-5, with D maybe TRBD1 (5 bases). Germline V gene lookup returns CDR1 SQVTM and CDR2 ANQGSEA. V dropped 4 bases and J dropped 6 bases, with 16 bases sitting between them. There are 14 residues in the CDR3. CDR3 loop: CSVGGEGMGQPQHF. In nucleotides, the CDR3 is TGCAGCGTTGGGGGGGAGGGAATGGGTCAGCCCCAGCATTTT.

J is TRBJ2-5 and V is TRBV4-1, with TRBD2 identical over 12 bases. This CDR3 contains 16 residues. The trim removed 4 bases at V and 5 bases at J, leaving 8 bases unmatched. Germline V gene lookup returns CDR1 MGHRA and CDR2 YSYEKL. As DNA, the CDR3 is TGCGCCAGCAGCCCTAGCGGGAGGGCTAGGGGGGAGACCCAGTACTTC. This sequence encodes CASSPSGRARGETQYF.

The gene calls are TRBV7-8 and TRBJ2-3, with TRBD2 matching over 11 bases. The CDR3 extends over 17 amino acids. Trimming cost V 5 bases and J 3 bases; bases outside gene matches: 10. Germline-derived CDR1 and CDR2 are SGHVS and FQNEAQ. The CDR3, as DNA: TGTGCCAGCAGCCAGGGGCCTAGCGGGAGGAGGACAGATACGCAGTATTTT. It is translated as CASSQGPSGRRTDTQYF.

CDR3 coding DNA: TGTGCCAGCAGCTTCCAACAGGGCGGCCAGCATTTT. Amino acid sequence: CASSFQQGGQHF. The chain is built from TRBV7-2 and TRBJ1-5, with a tentative D call TRBD1 (6 bases). CDR3 size: 12 residues. V lost 3 bases and J lost 12, with 12 bases in between. Germline CDR1 and CDR2: SGHTA and FQGNSA.

This clone was counted between two and nine times. V usage is TRBV2 and J usage is TRBJ1-2, with 8 bases fitting TRBD1. Germline lookup yields CDR1 SNHLY and CDR2 FYNNEI. The V segment lost 1 base and the J segment 5 bases; nucleotides outside the gene matches: 9. The CDR3 is 16 residues long. Here the CDR3 DNA reads TGTGCCAGCAGTGAAGGACAGGGGCAAGGATCTTATGGCTACACCTTC. Translated, it gives CASSEGQGQGSYGYTF.

This chain connects TRBV18 to TRBJ1-1; D unclear. Germline lookup yields CDR1 KGHSH and CDR2 LQKENI. Deletions cut 2 bases from V and 4 bases from J, with 17 bases between. The CDR3 is made up of 16 amino acids. The chain's CDR3 is CASSPLLAGVGTEAFF. CDR3 in DNA: TGTGCCAGCTCACCATTGCTGGCTGGGGTTGGCACTGAAGCTTTCTTT.

CDR3 DNA sequence: TGTGCCAGCAGGCGGGGCCGGGAGACCCAGTACTTC. Protein: CASRRGRETQYF. The chain is built from TRBV28 and TRBJ2-5; perhaps TRBD2 as D (6 bases). Between the trimmed V and J ends, which lost 6 bases and 5 bases, there was a span of 10 bases. Germline CDR1 is MDHEN and CDR2 is SYDVKM. This CDR3 region has 12 residues.

The chain is built from TRBV15 and TRBJ1-1; no reliable D call. The CDR3 has 15 residues. The V and J ends lost 0 bases and 0 bases respectively, with 8 bases between them. CDR1 and CDR2 from the germline V gene are LNHNV and YYDKDF (reference sequence). CDR3: CATSRDGLVNTEAFF. As DNA, the CDR3 is TGTGCCACCAGCAGAGATGGGCTGGTGAACACTGAAGCTTTCTTT.

The gene calls are TRBV29-1 and TRBJ1-2; D may be TRBD1 (6 bases). V lost 7 bases and J lost 4, with 16 bases in between. Germline V CDR1 and CDR2: SQVTM, ANQGSEA. This CDR3 region has 13 residues. CDR3 sequence reads: CSGWGQGSYGYTF. CDR3 nucleotide sequence: TGCAGCGGGTGGGGGCAGGGCAGCTATGGCTACACCTTC.

This clone was counted only a few times. This chain connects TRBV6-6 to TRBJ1-3; D call uncertain. Trimming pared 6 bases from V and 0 bases from J, leaving 9 bases between. The CDR3 length is 14 residues. CDR1 is MNHNY and CDR2 is SVGAGI in the germline V gene (reference sequence). The CDR3, as DNA: TGTGCCAGCAGCCCGGTGGACTCTGGAAACACCATATATTTT. It specifies CASSPVDSGNTIYF.

As for this clone: This sample also contains other DNA sequences that code for the same CDR3. The chain couples TRBV10-3 to TRBJ2-7; D is possibly TRBD1 or TRBD2 (5 bases each). The CDR3 loop spans 14 amino acids. V lost 2 bases, J lost 5 bases, and 13 bases lay in between. CDR1 and CDR2 (germline): ENHRY, SYGVKD. In DNA form, the CDR3 reads TGTGCCATCAGTGAGAGACCGGGGCTCAACGAGCAGTACTTC. Translated, it gives CAISERPGLNEQYF.

The V call is TRBV5-6, the J call TRBJ2-1; maybe TRBD1 (6 bases). The CDR3 runs 16 residues. Germline V gene lookup returns CDR1 SGHDT and CDR2 YYEEEE. V lost 1 base, J lost 3 bases, and 14 bases lay in between. In DNA, the CDR3 is TGTGCCAGCAGCTTGAAGTTAGGGGGATTCTACAATGAGCAGTTCTTC. It yields the protein CASSLKLGGFYNEQFF.